Listed here are 12 T cell receptor beta chains from one sample, sequenced in a study of beta chain features in type 1 diabetes (dated by TCRdb to 2016 to 2019). These receptors lack a known antigen. Library generation was performed with the immunoSEQ multiplex PCR assay. All of the isolated RNA was reverse transcribed with the High Capacity cDNA Reverse Transcription Kit, so expressed TCRB transcripts were sequenced. This immuneACCESS table, as held by TCRdb, lists in-frame sequences with V and J called but not all clones. Of the missing ones, under half trace to an unresolved V gene in checked studies; the others have no known cause. The sample table holds about 260,000 clones, of which just over 20% were seen once. Of the sample, 0.028% falls within the top ten clones. Study-wide conclusions, independent of this receptor: In all four CD4+ subsets, TCRB CDR3 length was moderately but significantly shorter in type 1 diabetes patients.

The sample taken for sequencing was naive CD4+ T cells from blood. Read against the paper, the sample's cell subset or site label means: true naive CD4+ T cells. The receptors shown here come from a woman aged 40 to 50 with type 1 diabetes.

The gene calls are TRBV18 and TRBJ1-5; perhaps TRBD1 as D (6 bases). Germline CDR1 reads KGHSH; CDR2 reads LQKENI. Trimming stripped 8 bases from V and 4 bases from J, with 12 bases between. The CDR3 sequence is 13 residues long. The DNA for the CDR3 is TGTGCCAGCACGGACAGTATAAATCAGCCCCAGCATTTT. Encoded protein: CASTDSINQPQHF.

This clone was observed a handful of times. The rearrangement links TRBV27 to TRBJ2-4; maybe TRBD2 (6 bases). With 8 bases removed from V and 3 bases from J, the gap between germline ends came to 14 bases. Germline loops: CDR1 MNHEY, CDR2 SMNVEV (reference sequence). CDR3 length equals 14 residues. The CDR3 DNA is TGTGCCAGCGGGCCACGGGGGTACAAAAACATTCAGTACTTC. This gives the protein CASGPRGYKNIQYF.

The CDR3 sequence is CASSQGQDEKLFF. CDR3 in DNA: TGCGCCAGCAGCCAAGGACAGGACGAAAAACTGTTTTTT. The chain has TRBV4-3 and TRBJ1-4, with a possible D match to TRBD1 (6 bases). Germline V lookup: CDR1 LGHNA, CDR2 YSLEER. V was trimmed by 1 base and J by 8 bases, leaving 8 bases between them. This CDR3 is built from 13 residues.

The rearrangement joins TRBV11-2 to TRBJ1-3; D might be TRBD1 (5 bases). Germline V gives CDR1 SGHAT, CDR2 FQNNGV. Trimming left V 5 bases short and J 8 bases short, with 16 bases between. This CDR3 is 14 amino acids long. The CDR3 spells CASSRNQRGDTIYF. The CDR3 coding sequence is TGTGCCAGCAGCCGTAACCAAAGGGGTGACACCATATATTTT.

The chain has TRBV7-9 and TRBJ2-7, with D hard to call. The germline gives CDR1 SEHNR, CDR2 FQNEAQ (reference sequence). V was shortened by 0 bases and J by 0 bases, with 9 bases between the two germline ends. The CDR3 is 15 residues long. CDR3 sequence reads: CASSLAGSLSYEQYF. CDR3 coding DNA: TGTGCCAGCAGCTTAGCGGGCAGCCTCTCCTACGAGCAGTACTTC.

The chain's CDR3 is CASSRSGGPSTDTQYF. The CDR3 DNA is TGTGCCAGCAGCCGTAGCGGGGGGCCTAGCACAGATACGCAGTATTTT. The chain recombines TRBV7-3 with TRBJ2-3; 10 bases map to TRBD2. CDR3 size: 16 residues. Germline V gene lookup returns CDR1 SGHTA and CDR2 FQGTGA. V was clipped by 5 bases and J by 0 bases; unmatched bases: 5. The variable domain in full, completed from reference TRBV7-3 and TRBJ2-3, reads GAGVSQTPSNKVTEKGKYVELRCDPISGHTALYWYRQSLGQGPEFLIYFQGTGAADDSGLPNDRFFAVRPEGSVSTLKIQRTERGDSAVYLCASSRSGGPSTDTQYFGPGTRLTVL.

V usage is TRBV7-9 and J usage is TRBJ1-2; the D is unclear. Germline V CDR1 and CDR2: SEHNR, FQNEAQ (reference sequence). This CDR3 contains 14 residues. V lost 1 base, J lost 3 bases, and 9 bases lay in between. CDR3 sequence: CASSLDRPHYGYTF. Written as DNA, the CDR3 is TGTGCCAGCAGCTTAGACAGACCTCACTATGGCTACACCTTC. The whole variable domain, remainder taken from reference TRBV7-9 and TRBJ1-2, is DTGVSQNPRHKITKRGQNVTFRCDPISEHNRLYWYRQTLGQGPEFLTYFQNEAQLEKSRLLSDRFSAERPKGSFSTLEIQRTEQGDSAMYLCASSLDRPHYGYTFGSGTRLTVV.

This clone turned up a few times. This chain joins TRBV9 and TRBJ1-2, with D maybe TRBD1 (6 bases). V gave up 3 bases and J gave up 3 bases, with 15 bases separating them. The CDR3 spans 15 residues. In germline, CDR1 is SGDLS, CDR2 YYNGEE. As DNA, the CDR3 is TGTGCCAGCAGCGCTGTCCTTAGGACAGACTATGGCTACACCTTC. This translates into CASSAVLRTDYGYTF.

V gene TRBV7-3 combines with J gene TRBJ1-1, with D possibly being TRBD1 (6 bases). This CDR3 spans 15 amino acids. CDR1 and CDR2 (germline): SGHTA, FQGTGA. V was shortened by 2 bases and J by 4 bases, with 14 bases between the two germline ends. CDR3 sequence reads: CASSLGAQGSTEAFF. The CDR3 DNA reads as TGTGCCAGCAGCTTAGGTGCGCAGGGGAGCACTGAAGCTTTCTTT.

This clone was observed a few times. The rearrangement uses TRBV7-2 and TRBJ2-4; D possibly corresponds to TRBD2 (7 bases). V was pared by 5 bases and J by 4 bases, with 18 bases between. Germline CDR1 SGHTA, CDR2 FQGNSA. The CDR3 runs 16 residues. The CDR3 bases are TGTGCCAGCAGCGCACGACTAGGGGGGGCTAAAAACATTCAGTACTTC. Its translation is CASSARLGGAKNIQYF.

V usage is TRBV27 and J usage is TRBJ1-2; D not certain. This CDR3 is 16 amino acids long. Germline CDR1 MNHEY, CDR2 SMNVEV (reference sequence). The V end was cut by 2 bases, the J end by 5 bases, with 18 bases between. The DNA for the CDR3 is TGTGCCAGCAGTTTACTACCCGGGTCGGCGAGGTATGGCTACACCTTC. Its translation: CASSLLPGSARYGYTF.

The chain uses TRBV12-5 and TRBJ2-5, with D perhaps TRBD2 (6 bases). This CDR3 has 12 amino acids. Trimming took 9 bases from V and 1 from J, leaving 9 bases between them. CDR1 LGHNT and CDR2 FRNRAP come from the germline V gene. CDR3 amino acids: CASGGSQETQYF. The CDR3 nucleotides are TGTGCTAGCGGGGGTAGCCAAGAGACCCAGTACTTC.